Detailed here is one TCR beta chain. The protocol was immunoSEQ multiplex PCR, while the TCRdb copy is restricted to in-frame clones and leaves out a portion. The sample gives 85,000 to 100,000 clones, 90% to 95% of which show up once; less than 10% is in the top ten. Germline values: CDR1 KGHSH, CDR2 LQKENI. V gave up 0 bases and J gave up 0 bases, with 11 bases separating them. The CDR3 spans 17 residues. The sample belongs to a study of control samples from healthy donors and cancer patients. The clonotype originates from a man aged 18-30 years in good health. Specimen: blood. V gene TRBV18 combines with J gene TRBJ2-2; D gene unclear. CDR3 coding DNA: TGTGCCAGCTCACCACCTTCTGGCAGCGCGAACACCGGGGAGCTGTTTTTT. Amino acids: CASSPPSGSANTGELFF.